This T cell receptor beta chain stems from a study of shared clonotypes between healthy human individuals. This CDR3 spans 16 amino acids. V shed 0 bases and J shed 4 bases, with 16 bases lying between them. Germline lookup yields CDR1 SGHRS and CDR2 YFSETQ. In the source study's methods: Quality scores were absent from the junction-only immunoSEQ sequences, so filtering differed. Clones were read by immunoSEQ multiplex PCR, and TCRdb kept only the in-frame ones, dropping some. V and J calls and clone size follow that table, whereas D and trimming were derived from the DNA. The data show some 790,000 clones, over 60% seen once. Study results and limitations: Unshared clonotypes carried lower generation probabilities than those common to all four donors.

On this clone: Its antigen remains unknown.

The receptor's source is a woman in her twenties or thirties in good health. The rearrangement joins TRBV5-1 to TRBJ1-2, with D possibly TRBD1 on 5 matching bases. The sequencing sample was made of memory CD4+ T cells sorted from blood. Stated subset: CD45RA-negative fraction. The CDR3 DNA is TGCGCCAGCAGCTTGGGGGACGGTCCTTTGGGCTATGGCTACACCTTC. The encoded protein is CASSLGDGPLGYGYTF.